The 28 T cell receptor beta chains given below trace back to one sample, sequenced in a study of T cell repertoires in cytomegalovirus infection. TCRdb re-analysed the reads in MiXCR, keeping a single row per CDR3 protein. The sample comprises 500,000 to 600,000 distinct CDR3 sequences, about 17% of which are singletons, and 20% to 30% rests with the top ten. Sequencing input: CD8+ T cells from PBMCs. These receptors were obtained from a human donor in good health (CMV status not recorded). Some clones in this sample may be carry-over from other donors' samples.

This chain's CDR3 is CASSGRDRGSEKLFF. In DNA, the CDR3 is TGTGCCAGCAGCGGCCGGGACAGGGGCAGTGAAAAACTGTTTTTT. This chain links TRBV5-5 with TRBJ1-4; 10 nucleotides match TRBD1. Germline values: CDR1 SGHKS, CDR2 YYEKEE (reference sequence). The CDR3 is made up of 15 amino acids. Trimming removed 4 bases from V and 7 bases from J; junction bases left unmatched: 7.

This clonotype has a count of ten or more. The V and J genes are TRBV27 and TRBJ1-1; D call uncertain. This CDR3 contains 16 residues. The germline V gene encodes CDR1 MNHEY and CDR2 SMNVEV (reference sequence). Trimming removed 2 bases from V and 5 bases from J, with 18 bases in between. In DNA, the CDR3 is TGTGCCAGCAGTTTAAGTCCGATTGAGGCCGGGACTGAAGCTTTCTTT. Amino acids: CASSLSPIEAGTEAFF.

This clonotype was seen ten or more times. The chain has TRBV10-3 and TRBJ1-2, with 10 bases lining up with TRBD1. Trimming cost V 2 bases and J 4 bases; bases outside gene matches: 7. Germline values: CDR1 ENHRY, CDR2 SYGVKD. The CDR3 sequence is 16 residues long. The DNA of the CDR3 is TGTGCCATCAGTGAGCCTGGACAGGGGGGGGTCTATGGCTACACCTTC. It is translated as CAISEPGQGGVYGYTF.

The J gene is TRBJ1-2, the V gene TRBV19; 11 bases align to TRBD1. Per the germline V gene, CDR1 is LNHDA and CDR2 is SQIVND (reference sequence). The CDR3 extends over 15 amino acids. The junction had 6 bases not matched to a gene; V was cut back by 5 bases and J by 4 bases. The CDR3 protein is CASSPGTGGVYGYTF. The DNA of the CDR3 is TGTGCCAGTAGTCCCGGGACAGGGGGGGTCTATGGCTACACCTTC.

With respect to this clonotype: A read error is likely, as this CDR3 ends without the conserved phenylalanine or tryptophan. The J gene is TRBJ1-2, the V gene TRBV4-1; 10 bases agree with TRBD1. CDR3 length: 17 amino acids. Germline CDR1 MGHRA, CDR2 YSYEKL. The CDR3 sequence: CASSQDGGQGVNYGYTL. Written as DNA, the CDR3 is TGTGCCAGCAGCCAAGATGGAGGACAGGGGGTTAACTATGGCTACACCTTA.

The CDR3 region has the DNA TGTGCCAGCAGCTCGGACAGGAGCTCTGGAAACACCATATATTTT. It is translated as CASSSDRSSGNTIYF. This chain connects TRBV5-4 to TRBJ1-3; 7 nucleotides align to TRBD1. The CDR3 length is 15 residues. In germline, CDR1 is SGHNT, CDR2 YYREEE (reference sequence). V dropped 3 bases and J dropped 0; count of bases not matched to a gene: 3.

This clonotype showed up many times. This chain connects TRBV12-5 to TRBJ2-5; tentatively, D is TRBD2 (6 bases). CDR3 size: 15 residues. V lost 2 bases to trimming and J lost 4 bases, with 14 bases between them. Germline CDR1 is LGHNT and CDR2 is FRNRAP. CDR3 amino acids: CASGLPTSPIETQYF. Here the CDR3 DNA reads TGTGCTAGTGGTTTGCCCACTAGCCCCATAGAGACCCAGTACTTC.

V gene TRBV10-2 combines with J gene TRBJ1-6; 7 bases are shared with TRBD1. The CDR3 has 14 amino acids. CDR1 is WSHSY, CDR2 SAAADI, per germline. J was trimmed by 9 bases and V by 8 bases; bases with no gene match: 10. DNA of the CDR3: TGCGCCAGCGCGACAGGGCTAGGCCTTTCACCCCTCCACTTT. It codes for CASATGLGLSPLHF.

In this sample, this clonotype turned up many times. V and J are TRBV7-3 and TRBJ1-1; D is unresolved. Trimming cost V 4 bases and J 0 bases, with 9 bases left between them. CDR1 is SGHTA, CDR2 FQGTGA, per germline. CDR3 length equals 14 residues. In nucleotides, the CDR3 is TGTGCCAGCAGCTCCTCGAACATGAACACTGAAGCTTTCTTT. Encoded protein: CASSSSNMNTEAFF. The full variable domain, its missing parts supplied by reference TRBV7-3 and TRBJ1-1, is GAGVSQTPSNKVTEKGKYVELRCDPISGHTALYWYRQSLGQGPEFLIYFQGTGAADDSGLPNDRFFAVRPEGSVSTLKIQRTERGDSAVYLCASSSSNMNTEAFFGQGTRLTVV.

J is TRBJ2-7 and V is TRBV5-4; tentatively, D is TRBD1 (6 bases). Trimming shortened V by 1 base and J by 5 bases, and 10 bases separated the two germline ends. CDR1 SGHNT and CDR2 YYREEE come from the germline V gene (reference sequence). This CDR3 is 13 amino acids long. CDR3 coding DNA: TGTGCCAGCAGCTTGACAGGGACCCACGAGCAGTACTTC. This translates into CASSLTGTHEQYF.

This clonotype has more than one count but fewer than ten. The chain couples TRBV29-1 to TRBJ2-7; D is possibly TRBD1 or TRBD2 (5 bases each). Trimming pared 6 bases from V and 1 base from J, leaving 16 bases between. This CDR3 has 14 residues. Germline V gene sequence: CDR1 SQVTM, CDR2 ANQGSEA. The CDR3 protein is CSVRDHEISYEQYF. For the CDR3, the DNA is TGCAGCGTAAGGGACCATGAAATTTCCTACGAGCAGTACTTC.

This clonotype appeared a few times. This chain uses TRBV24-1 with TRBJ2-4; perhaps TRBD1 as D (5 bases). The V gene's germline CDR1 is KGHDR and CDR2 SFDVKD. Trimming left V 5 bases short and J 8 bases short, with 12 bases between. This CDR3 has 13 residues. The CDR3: CATSGGELDIQYF. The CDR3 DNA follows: TGTGCCACCAGTGGGGGCGAATTGGACATTCAGTACTTC.

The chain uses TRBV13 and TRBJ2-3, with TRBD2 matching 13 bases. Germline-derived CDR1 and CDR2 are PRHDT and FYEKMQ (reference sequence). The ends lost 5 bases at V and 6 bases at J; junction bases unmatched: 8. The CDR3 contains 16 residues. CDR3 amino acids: CASSLTLAGGFDTQYF. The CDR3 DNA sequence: TGTGCCAGCAGCCTCACACTAGCGGGGGGGTTCGATACGCAGTATTTT.

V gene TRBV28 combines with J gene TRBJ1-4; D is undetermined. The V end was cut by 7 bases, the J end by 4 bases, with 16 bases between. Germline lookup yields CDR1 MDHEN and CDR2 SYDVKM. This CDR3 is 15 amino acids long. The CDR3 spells CASILSRQRNEKLFF. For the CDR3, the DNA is TGTGCCAGCATCCTTAGCCGTCAGCGTAATGAAAAACTGTTTTTT.

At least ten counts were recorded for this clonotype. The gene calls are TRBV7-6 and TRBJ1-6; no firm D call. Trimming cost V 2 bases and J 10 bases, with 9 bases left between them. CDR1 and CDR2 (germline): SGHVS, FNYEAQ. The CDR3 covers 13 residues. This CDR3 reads CASSLSSGSPLHF. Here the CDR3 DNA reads TGTGCCAGCAGCTTATCGTCGGGCTCACCCCTCCACTTT.

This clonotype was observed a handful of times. The CDR3 loop is CASSGPIRGRGNTEAFF. CDR3 DNA sequence: TGTGCCAGCAGCGGACCGATCAGGGGGCGAGGGAACACTGAAGCTTTCTTT. The chain joins TRBV11-2 to TRBJ1-1; 8 bases agree with TRBD1. V shed 5 bases and J 1 base; nucleotides not matched to a gene: 12. Germline CDR1 reads SGHAT; CDR2 reads FQNNGV. CDR3 length: 17 residues.

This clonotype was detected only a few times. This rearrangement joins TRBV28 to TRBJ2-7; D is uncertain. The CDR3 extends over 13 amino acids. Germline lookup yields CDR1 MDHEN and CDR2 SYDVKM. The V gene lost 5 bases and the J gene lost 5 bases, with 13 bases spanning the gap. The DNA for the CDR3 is TGTGCCAGCAGTCTGATAGGACGGAACGAGCAGTACTTC. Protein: CASSLIGRNEQYF.

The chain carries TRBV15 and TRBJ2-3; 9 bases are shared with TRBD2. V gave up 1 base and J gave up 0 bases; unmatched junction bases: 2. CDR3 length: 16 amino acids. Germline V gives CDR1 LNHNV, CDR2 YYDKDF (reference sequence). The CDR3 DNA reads TGTGCCACCAGCAGAGCCACTAGCGGGAGCACAGATACGCAGTATTTT. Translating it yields CATSRATSGSTDTQYF.

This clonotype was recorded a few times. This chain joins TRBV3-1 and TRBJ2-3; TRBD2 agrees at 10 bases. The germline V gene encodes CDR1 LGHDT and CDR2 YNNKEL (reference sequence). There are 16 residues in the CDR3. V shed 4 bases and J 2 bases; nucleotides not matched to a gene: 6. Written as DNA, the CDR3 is TGTGCCAGCAGCCCAGGACTAGCGGTACCCACAGATACGCAGTATTTT. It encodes CASSPGLAVPTDTQYF.

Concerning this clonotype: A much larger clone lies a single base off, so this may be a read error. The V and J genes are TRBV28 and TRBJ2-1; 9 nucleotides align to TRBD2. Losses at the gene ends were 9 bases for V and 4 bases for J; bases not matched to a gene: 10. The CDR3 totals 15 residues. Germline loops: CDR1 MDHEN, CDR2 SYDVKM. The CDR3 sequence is CARSLGTSWYNEQFF. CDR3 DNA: TGTGCCAGAAGTCTAGGGACTAGCTGGTACAATGAGCAGTTCTTC.

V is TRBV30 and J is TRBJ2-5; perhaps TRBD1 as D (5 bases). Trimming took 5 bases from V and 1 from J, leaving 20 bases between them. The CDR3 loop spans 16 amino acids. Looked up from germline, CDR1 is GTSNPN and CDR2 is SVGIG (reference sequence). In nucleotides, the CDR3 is TGTGCCTGGTCTCCAGGGAACCTGGGGCCCCAAGAGACCCAGTACTTC. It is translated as CAWSPGNLGPQETQYF.

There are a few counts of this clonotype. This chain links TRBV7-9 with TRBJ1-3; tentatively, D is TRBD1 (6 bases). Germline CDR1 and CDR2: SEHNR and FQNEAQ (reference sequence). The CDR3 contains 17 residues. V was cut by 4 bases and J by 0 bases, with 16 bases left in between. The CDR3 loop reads CASSSRGGLSSGNTIYF. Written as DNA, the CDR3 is TGTGCCAGCAGCTCAAGGGGGGGGTTAAGCTCTGGAAACACCATATATTTT.

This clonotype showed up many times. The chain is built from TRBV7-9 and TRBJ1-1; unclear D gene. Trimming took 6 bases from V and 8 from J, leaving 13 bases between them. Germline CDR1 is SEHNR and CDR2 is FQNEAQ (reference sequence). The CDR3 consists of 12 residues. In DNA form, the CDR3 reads TGTGCCAGCAGTTCTAGAGACGGGGAAGCTTTCTTT. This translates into CASSSRDGEAFF.

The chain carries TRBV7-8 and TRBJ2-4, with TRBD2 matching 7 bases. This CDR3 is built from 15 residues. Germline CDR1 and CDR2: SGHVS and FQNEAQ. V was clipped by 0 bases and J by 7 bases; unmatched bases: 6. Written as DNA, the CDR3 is TGTGCCAGCAGCTTAGCAGGCGGGGGAGGGAACATTCAGTACTTC. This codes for CASSLAGGGGNIQYF.

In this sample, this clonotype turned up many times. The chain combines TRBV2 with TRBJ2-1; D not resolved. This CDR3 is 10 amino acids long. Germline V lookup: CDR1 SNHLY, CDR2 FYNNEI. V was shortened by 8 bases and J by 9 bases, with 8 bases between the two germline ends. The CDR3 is CASSKGEQFF. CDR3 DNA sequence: TGTGCCAGCTCCAAGGGTGAGCAGTTCTTC.

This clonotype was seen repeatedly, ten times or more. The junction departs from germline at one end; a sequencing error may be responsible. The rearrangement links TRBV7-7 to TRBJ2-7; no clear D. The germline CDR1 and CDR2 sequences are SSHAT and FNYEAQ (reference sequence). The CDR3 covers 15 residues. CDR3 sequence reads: CASSLGPGGPSEQYF. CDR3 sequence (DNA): TGTGCTAGCAGCTTAGGGCCAGGCGGTCCATCCGAGCAGTACTTC.

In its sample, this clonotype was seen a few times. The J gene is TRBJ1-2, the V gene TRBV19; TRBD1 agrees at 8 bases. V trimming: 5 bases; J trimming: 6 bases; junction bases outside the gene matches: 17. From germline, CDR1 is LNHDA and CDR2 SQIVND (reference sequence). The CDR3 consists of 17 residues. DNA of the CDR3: TGTGCCAGTAGTGCCAGGGGGCCCCCGCCCGCGATAAATGGCTACACCTTC. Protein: CASSARGPPPAINGYTF.

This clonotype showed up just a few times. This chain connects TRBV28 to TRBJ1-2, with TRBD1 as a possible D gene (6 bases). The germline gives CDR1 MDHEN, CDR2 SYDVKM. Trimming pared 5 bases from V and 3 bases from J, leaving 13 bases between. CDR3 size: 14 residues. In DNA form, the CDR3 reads TGTGCCAGCAGTACCCAGGGGTCTCACTATGGCTACACCTTC. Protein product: CASSTQGSHYGYTF.